Included here is one T cell receptor (beta chain) sequence, with context. Its cognate antigen has yet to be identified. No qualities accompany the bases; no much larger clone lies one base away. Systemically healthy Caucasian individuals from Russia, some 36 in total and aged about 6 to 100 years, were included as donors. Around 10 milliliters of peripheral blood were drawn from each donor into EDTA-treated Vacutainer tubes. Ficoll-Paque density-gradient centrifugation was used to isolate PBMCs, with at least 6.5 million per sample. Total RNA was extracted from PBMCs with Trizol reagent, with at least 6 micrograms obtained per sample. Naive CD45RAhigh/CD27high T cell percentages were measured by flow cytometry on a PBMC aliquot from every donor. This specimen comes from a study of blood T cells in healthy people across ages (dated by TCRdb to between 2014 and 2016). For context, the study as a whole: In model experiments, roughly one uniquely barcoded TCR beta cDNA molecule per two T cells was captured by template switching. The study measured age-related changes in TCR beta repertoire diversity using deep sequencing normalized with unique cDNA molecular identifiers. Four age groups were formed from the donors: young (average 16 years), middle-aged (less than 40), aged (62) and long-lived (82). To avoid experimental bias, donors of different ages were randomly spread across the sequencing lanes. Two additional independent replicas of 1 million unique cDNA reads from the same blood draw were analyzed for two donors (one aged 18 to 30 and one aged 80 or older). Here is what the overall study found, with its caveats: Estimates of total diversity from one million sequenced T cells were regarded as lower bounds and underestimates. The CMV infection status of donors was not known, potentially confounding age-related changes in expanded clonotypes. As age increased, observed TCR beta diversity per million T cells dropped in a roughly linear way, and a significant reduction was already evident by age around 41. The percentage of naive T cells measured by flow cytometry correlated strongly with observed TCR beta diversity. Compared with the aged group, more naive CD4+ T cells, fewer expanded clones and increased TCR diversity were shown by the long-lived group, suggesting age selection. Because profiling used bulk unsorted PBMCs, naive and antigen-experienced compartments could not be compared conclusively.

CDR1 and CDR2, per the germline V gene, are MNHNS and SASEGT. The CDR3 goes from the cysteine to the phenylalanine over 13 residues. Here the CDR3 DNA is all that survives: 39 bases in frame from base 1. Relative to germline, V is 2 bases shorter and J is 4 bases shorter, with 9 bases between their ends. The method was 5' RACE. TCRdb records Illumina HiSeq 2500 as the sequencer. A second 7 to 11 cycle PCR used a sample-barcoded 5' primer and a J-beta primer mix. A unique molecular identifier was introduced onto each TCR beta cDNA molecule by a template-switch 5' adaptor carrying 12 random nucleotides. Each sample yielded at least 2.5 million CDR3-containing paired-end reads. First-strand cDNA synthesis was performed from all RNA using the Mint cDNA synthesis kit, with priming by a TRBC-specific oligonucleotide. Following uracil-DNA glycosylase treatment, a first 18-cycle PCR with universal primers M1SS and BC2_uni_R was performed on all cDNA. Turning to the authors' computational methods: Normalization of each sample was performed by random selection of 1 million high-quality reads, each carrying a distinct molecular identifier. Instead of being binned into consensus sequences, reads with shared molecular identifiers were discarded. MiTCR, with a Q25 quality threshold and the strictest error-elimination algorithm, was used for CDR3 identification, clonotype clustering and error correction. A nonparametric unseen species model using Euler transformation provided a lower-bound estimate of total TCR beta diversity. The public reads were run again by TCRdb, first through fastp at Q25 and then through MiXCR, and only productive beta chains were kept. Rows with a matching CDR3 protein are joined into one entry that keeps the most common DNA and genes. The V and J calls follow TCRdb's processing rather than the paper's. Here the sample has 1.5 million to 2 million distinct CDR3 sequences; less than 50% occur a single time. Approximately 2% of the sample is in the top ten clones.

The sequence links TRBV6-1 to TRBJ2-7; the D gene is not confidently resolved. Sequenced sample: blood. The source of this sequence is a woman in her thirties or forties in good health. CDR3 sequence: CASSEFIGYEQYF. The DNA reads TGTGCCAGCAGTGAATTTATCGGGTACGAGCAGTACTTC.